The clone carrying this T cell receptor (beta chain) showed up just once. The antigen is undetermined. Time point noted: week 47, end of study. Each vaccine dose was 300 ug of mutant IDH1 20-mer peptide, with topical imiquimod. TCRdb keeps only in-frame clones here, not all; method: immunoSEQ multiplex PCR. The data contain about 24,000 clones, roughly 82% of them seen just once; the ten biggest clones take up approximately 3.9%. This CDR3 spans 12 amino acids. The germline CDR1 and CDR2 sequences are SGHDT and YYEEEE. Deletions cut 0 bases from V and 10 bases from J, with 10 bases between. These data belong to a study of a mutant IDH1 vaccine in newly diagnosed glioma. Looking at the study overall: First vaccine doses came 4-6 weeks after radiotherapy alone, or with temozolomide cycles. Before enrollment, the patients had been treated with radiotherapy alone, temozolomide alone, or both together. Most of them had received both. Week 35 brought visit V12, which was followed by visit V13 at week 47.

Overall study findings and caveats: Detectable vaccine-induced immune responses arose in around 93% of patients.

This receptor was obtained from a man aged 40-49 years with glioma. Some clones in this sample may be carry-over from other donors' samples. V and J are TRBV5-6 and TRBJ1-1; D gene unclear. Sample: PBMCs, taken from a glioma patient whose treatment included an IDH1 peptide vaccine. The CDR3, as DNA: TGTGCCAGCAGCTTGGCTCGGGATGGAGCTTTCTTT. It translates to CASSLARDGAFF.